Shown below are 30 T cell receptor beta chains from a single sample sequenced in a study of blood T cell repertoires in COVID-19. Using immunoSEQ multiplex PCR, the repertoire was profiled, and TCRdb retains in-frame clones only, with some absent. The sample lists some 37,000 clones; around 86% were seen once. Sequencing was performed on peripheral blood. The receptors originated from a man aged 50 to 60 in a cohort sampled during active COVID-19.

The chain recombines TRBV12-3 or TRBV12-4 with TRBJ2-5; D is possibly TRBD2 (6 bases). Between the trimmed V and J ends, which lost 8 bases and 4 bases, there was a span of 14 bases. CDR3 length equals 13 residues. The CDR3 region has the DNA TGTGCCAGCTCCTGGGGAGGAGGAGAGACCCAGTACTTC. Protein sequence: CASSWGGGETQYF.

V gene TRBV18 combines with J gene TRBJ2-1; a possible D gene is TRBD2 (6 bases). This CDR3 comprises 13 residues. CDR1 and CDR2 from the germline V gene are KGHSH and LQKENI. V lost 3 bases to trimming and J lost 4 bases, with 7 bases between them. DNA for the CDR3: TGTGCCAGCTCACCGGGACTGTACAATGAGCAGTTCTTC. It encodes CASSPGLYNEQFF.

The chain is built from TRBV13 and TRBJ1-3; perhaps TRBD1 as D (6 bases). This CDR3 region has 15 residues. The V end lost 6 bases, the J end lost 4 bases, and 16 bases lay between the germline ends. Germline CDR1 and CDR2: PRHDT and FYEKMQ (reference sequence). The CDR3 sequence is CASSYNRDTGNTIYF. CDR3 bases: TGTGCCAGCAGTTATAACCGGGACACCGGAAACACCATATATTTT.

The V and J genes are TRBV24-1 and TRBJ2-1; TRBD2 agrees at 9 bases. Looked up from germline, CDR1 is KGHDR and CDR2 is SFDVKD. The CDR3 sequence is 16 residues long. The V gene end was trimmed by 2 bases and the J gene end by 3 bases; junction bases not matched to a gene: 4. This CDR3 reads CATSDSSGAYYNEQFF. CDR3 bases: TGTGCCACCAGTGATTCTAGCGGGGCATACTACAATGAGCAGTTCTTC.

The gene calls are TRBV3-1 (or the pseudogene TRBV3-2) and TRBJ1-1; D is undetermined. The CDR3 loop spans 16 amino acids. Trimming took off 1 base at V and 0 bases at J, with 12 bases between the two ends. Germline loops: CDR1 LGHDT, CDR2 YNNKEL (reference sequence). The CDR3 region has the DNA TGTGCCAGCAGCCAAGCCCCGTGGGCCCTGAACACTGAAGCTTTCTTT. Translating it yields CASSQAPWALNTEAFF.

The V gene is TRBV9, the J gene TRBJ2-5; 10 positions agree with TRBD2. Germline V CDR1 and CDR2: SGDLS, YYNGEE. V gave up 2 bases and J gave up 1 base; unmatched junction bases: 2. The CDR3 length is 15 residues. The CDR3 sequence: CASSVTSGTQETQYF. CDR3 DNA: TGTGCCAGCAGCGTCACTAGCGGGACCCAAGAGACCCAGTACTTC.

The CDR3 coding sequence is TGTGCCATCAGTGAGCCGGACAGGCCTACGCAGTATTTT. Its translation: CAISEPDRPTQYF. The V gene is TRBV10-3, the J gene TRBJ2-3; 7 nucleotides agree with TRBD1. CDR1 is ENHRY and CDR2 is SYGVKD in the germline V gene. Unmatched junction bases numbered 4, after V lost 2 bases and J lost 8 bases. The length of the CDR3 is 13 residues.

J is TRBJ1-1 and V is TRBV2; 8 nucleotides match TRBD1. The germline CDR1 and CDR2 sequences are SNHLY and FYNNEI. This CDR3 is 13 amino acids long. The ends lost 7 bases at V and 8 bases at J; junction bases unmatched: 9. The DNA for the CDR3 is TGTGCCAGCAATCTAGGGACAGGAGGAGAAGCTTTCTTT. Translation gives CASNLGTGGEAFF.

The CDR3 here is CASSPIGGYEQYF. The CDR3 DNA is TGTGCCAGCAGTCCAATCGGCGGATACGAGCAGTACTTC. The genes are TRBV7-3 and TRBJ2-7, with D uncertain. The CDR3 extends over 13 amino acids. CDR1 is SGHTA and CDR2 is FQGTGA in the germline V gene. The V end was cut by 6 bases, the J end by 4 bases, with 13 bases between.

The chain combines TRBV30 with TRBJ1-1; tentatively, D is TRBD1 (6 bases). V lost 4 bases to trimming and J lost 6 bases, with 12 bases between them. Germline V gene lookup returns CDR1 GTSNPN and CDR2 SVGIG (reference sequence). The CDR3 covers 12 residues. The CDR3 sequence is CAWNRVGSEAFF. Here the CDR3 DNA reads TGTGCCTGGAACAGGGTTGGGTCTGAAGCTTTCTTT.

The chain joins TRBV30 to TRBJ2-5, with TRBD1 matching 12 bases. With V trimmed by 3 bases and J by 0 bases, 8 bases remained unmatched. Germline lookup yields CDR1 GTSNPN and CDR2 SVGIG (reference sequence). The CDR3 spans 17 residues. CDR3 nucleotide sequence: TGTGCCTGGAGCCCCGGGACAGGGGGCTGGTACCAAGAGACCCAGTACTTC. Residues: CAWSPGTGGWYQETQYF.

The chain carries TRBV10-3 and TRBJ1-6; possibly TRBD1 for D (6 bases). Deletions cut 6 bases from V and 4 bases from J, with 10 bases between. Germline loops: CDR1 ENHRY, CDR2 SYGVKD. The CDR3 runs to 14 residues. In nucleotides, the CDR3 is TGTGCCATCAGGACAGGAGAATATAATTCACCCCTCCACTTT. It specifies CAIRTGEYNSPLHF.

This clone was found a few times. This rearrangement joins TRBV27 to TRBJ1-1; D remains ambiguous. CDR3 length: 13 amino acids. Trimming stripped 3 bases from V and 0 bases from J, with 5 bases between. Germline V gives CDR1 MNHEY, CDR2 SMNVEV (reference sequence). The CDR3 sequence: CASSFTVNTEAFF. The CDR3 nucleotides are TGTGCCAGCAGTTTTACGGTGAACACTGAAGCTTTCTTT.

The chain joins TRBV6-5 to TRBJ1-2; D perhaps matches TRBD1 (6 bases). CDR3 size: 14 residues. Germline V CDR1 and CDR2: MNHEY, SVGAGI. Trimming cost V 2 bases and J 5 bases, with 12 bases left between them. The CDR3 bases are TGTGCCAGCAGTTACGGCAGGGGAGTTTATGGCTACACCTTC. It specifies CASSYGRGVYGYTF.

In DNA, the CDR3 is TGCAGCGTTGGGCTCCGGGTCCACAATGAGCAGTTCTTC. Amino acids: CSVGLRVHNEQFF. V usage is TRBV29-1 and J usage is TRBJ2-1, with unresolved D. The germline V gene has CDR1 SQVTM and CDR2 ANQGSEA. Trimming took 4 bases from V and 5 from J, leaving 12 bases between them. CDR3 length: 13 residues.

The chain employs TRBV19 and TRBJ2-7; D perhaps matches TRBD1 (5 bases). The length of the CDR3 is 14 residues. The V gene lost 6 bases and the J gene lost 4 bases, with 16 bases spanning the gap. The germline CDR1 and CDR2 sequences are LNHDA and SQIVND (reference sequence). This chain's CDR3 is CASSPTGRPYEQYV. The CDR3 nucleotides read TGTGCCAGTAGCCCAACAGGCAGACCATACGAGCAGTACGTC.

The rearrangement joins TRBV7-3 to TRBJ2-1, with TRBD2 identical over 11 bases. Germline V gene sequence: CDR1 SGHTA, CDR2 FQGTGA. This CDR3 region has 15 residues. V lost 4 bases to trimming and J lost 6 bases; unmatched junction nucleotides: 5. This CDR3 reads CASSSPTSGTNEQFF. As DNA, the CDR3 is TGTGCCAGCAGCTCGCCGACTAGCGGGACCAATGAGCAGTTCTTC.

The chain has TRBV9 and TRBJ2-2; the match to TRBD1 covers 10 bases. The V gene end was trimmed by 1 base and the J gene end by 8 bases; junction bases not matched to a gene: 11. The CDR3 is 17 residues long. The germline CDR1 and CDR2 sequences are SGDLS and YYNGEE. CDR3 region: CASSVPRDRGFTGELFF. DNA of the CDR3: TGTGCCAGCAGCGTACCACGGGACAGGGGATTTACGGGGGAGCTGTTTTTT.

The chain carries TRBV25-1 and TRBJ2-7; TRBD1 matches at 7 bases. The trim removed 10 bases at V and 1 base at J, leaving 10 bases unmatched. The CDR3 loop spans 14 amino acids. Germline V CDR1 and CDR2: MGHDK, SYGVNS. This CDR3 reads CATKAQGVSYEQYF. CDR3 DNA sequence: TGTGCCACTAAGGCCCAGGGGGTGTCCTACGAGCAGTACTTC.

This clone showed up just a few times. The genes are TRBV28 and TRBJ1-2, with 8 nucleotides matching TRBD1. The length of the CDR3 is 14 residues. The trim removed 5 bases at V and 4 bases at J, leaving 6 bases unmatched. From germline, CDR1 is MDHEN and CDR2 SYDVKM. The CDR3 coding sequence is TGTGCCAGCAGTACGGACAGGGCGAGCTATGGCTACACCTTC. Its translation: CASSTDRASYGYTF.

This clone was seen at least ten times. The chain links TRBV5-4 to TRBJ2-7, with D perhaps matching TRBD1 (6 bases). This CDR3 region has 13 residues. V was clipped by 4 bases and J by 6 bases, with 14 bases between them. Germline CDR1 SGHNT, CDR2 YYREEE (reference sequence). CDR3 loop: CASSRDKTGEQYF. The CDR3 DNA follows: TGTGCCAGCAGCCGGGACAAGACCGGCGAGCAGTACTTC.

This sequence joins TRBV7-2 and TRBJ2-2; tentative D call: TRBD2 (6 bases). Germline CDR1 SGHTA, CDR2 FQGNSA. The CDR3 runs to 16 residues. V dropped 8 bases and J dropped 4 bases, with 20 bases sitting between them. CDR3 protein: CASVRGSSGVTGELFF. DNA of the CDR3: TGTGCCAGCGTGCGGGGTTCCTCGGGTGTCACCGGGGAGCTGTTTTTT.

The V gene is TRBV18, the J gene TRBJ2-7; 11 bases align to TRBD2. The CDR3 sequence is 17 residues long. Germline assignment: CDR1 KGHSH and CDR2 LQKENI. J gave up 0 bases and V 3 bases, and 7 bases lay outside the gene matches. CDR3 in amino acids: CASSPSTSGGPSYEQYF. Written as DNA, the CDR3 is TGTGCCAGCTCACCGTCTACTAGCGGGGGACCCTCCTACGAGCAGTACTTC.

This chain connects TRBV6-6 to TRBJ2-2; 10 nucleotides match TRBD2. With 10 bases clipped from V and 1 base from J, the junction kept 3 bases outside the gene matches. Germline V gives CDR1 MNHNY, CDR2 SVGAGI (reference sequence). The CDR3 has 14 residues. The CDR3 bases are TGTGCCACTAGGACTAGCGGGAACACCGGGGAGCTGTTTTTT. Its translation: CATRTSGNTGELFF.

The chain employs TRBV24-1 and TRBJ2-1; the D gene is possibly TRBD2 (6 bases). This CDR3 spans 14 amino acids. Trimming removed 4 bases from V and 6 bases from J, with 12 bases in between. The germline V gene encodes CDR1 KGHDR and CDR2 SFDVKD. In nucleotides, the CDR3 is TGTGCCACCAGTGAGCCGGGACTCACCAATGAGCAGTTCTTC. Its translation: CATSEPGLTNEQFF.

V is TRBV10-3 and J is TRBJ1-5; D gene ambiguous. CDR3 length equals 17 residues. Germline CDR1 and CDR2: ENHRY and SYGVKD. Between the trimmed V and J ends, which lost 0 bases and 0 bases, there was a span of 12 bases. The CDR3 loop reads CAISESTIRDSNQPQHF. Here the CDR3 DNA reads TGTGCCATCAGTGAGTCCACGATACGGGATAGCAATCAGCCCCAGCATTTT.

The gene calls are TRBV6-1 and TRBJ2-3; weak D call: TRBD1 (6 bases). The CDR3 is 15 amino acids. The V gene's germline CDR1 is MNHNS and CDR2 SASEGT. With 1 base removed from V and 4 bases from J, the gap between germline ends came to 12 bases. CDR3: CASSEEWGLADTQYF. The CDR3 nucleotides read TGTGCCAGCAGTGAAGAGTGGGGGCTGGCAGATACGCAGTATTTT.

This clone was recorded once. The chain combines TRBV7-6 with TRBJ2-1; TRBD2 matches at 11 bases. The germline CDR1 and CDR2 sequences are SGHVS and FNYEAQ. This CDR3 has 17 amino acids. Trimming cost V 4 bases and J 1 base; bases outside gene matches: 6. The CDR3 protein is CASSYLAGGGSYNEQFF. For the CDR3, the DNA is TGTGCCAGCAGCTATCTAGCGGGGGGCGGTTCCTACAATGAGCAGTTCTTC.

The chain carries TRBV5-5 and TRBJ1-4; D not resolved. Germline CDR1 reads SGHKS; CDR2 reads YYEKEE (reference sequence). This CDR3 has 17 amino acids. The V gene lost 1 base and the J gene lost 0 bases, with 13 bases spanning the gap. CDR3 loop: CASSLLVLESTNEKLFF. Here the CDR3 DNA reads TGTGCCAGCAGCTTGTTGGTACTGGAGTCAACTAATGAAAAACTGTTTTTT.

This sequence joins TRBV27 and TRBJ2-3; D not resolved. The CDR3 is 13 residues long. Trimming took 3 bases from V and 6 from J, leaving 10 bases between them. Germline-derived CDR1 and CDR2 are MNHEY and SMNVEV (reference sequence). DNA for the CDR3: TGTGCCAGCAGTTTCGGTCCTATGGATACGCAGTATTTT. This translates into CASSFGPMDTQYF.